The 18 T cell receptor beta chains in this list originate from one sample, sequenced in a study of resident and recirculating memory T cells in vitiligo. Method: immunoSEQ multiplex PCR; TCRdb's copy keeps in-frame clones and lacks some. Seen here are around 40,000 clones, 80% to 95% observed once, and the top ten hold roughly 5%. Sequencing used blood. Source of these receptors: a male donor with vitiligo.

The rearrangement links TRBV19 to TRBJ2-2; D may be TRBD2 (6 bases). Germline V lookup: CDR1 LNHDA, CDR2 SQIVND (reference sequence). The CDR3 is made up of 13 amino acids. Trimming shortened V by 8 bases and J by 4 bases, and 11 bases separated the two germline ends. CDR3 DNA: TGTGCCAGTCGACTAGGGGCCACCGGGGAGCTGTTTTTT. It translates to CASRLGATGELFF.

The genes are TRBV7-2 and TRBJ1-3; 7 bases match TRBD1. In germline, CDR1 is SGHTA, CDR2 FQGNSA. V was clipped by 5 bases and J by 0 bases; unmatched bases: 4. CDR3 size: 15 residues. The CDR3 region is CASSTYRGSGNTIYF. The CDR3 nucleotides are TGTGCCAGCAGCACCTACAGGGGCTCTGGAAACACCATATATTTT. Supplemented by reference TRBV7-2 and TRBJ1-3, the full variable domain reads GAGVSQSPSNKVTEKGKDVELRCDPISGHTALYWYRQSLGQGLEFLIYFQGNSAPDKSGLPSDRFSAERTGGSVSTLTIQRTQQEDSAVYLCASSTYRGSGNTIYFGEGSWLTVV.

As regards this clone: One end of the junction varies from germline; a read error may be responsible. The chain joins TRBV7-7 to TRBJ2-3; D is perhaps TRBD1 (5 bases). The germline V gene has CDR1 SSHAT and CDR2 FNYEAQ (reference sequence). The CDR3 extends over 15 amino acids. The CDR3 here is CASSLGDRSTDTQYF. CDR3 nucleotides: TGTGCTAGCAGCTTAGGAGACAGAAGCACAGATACGCAGTATTTT.

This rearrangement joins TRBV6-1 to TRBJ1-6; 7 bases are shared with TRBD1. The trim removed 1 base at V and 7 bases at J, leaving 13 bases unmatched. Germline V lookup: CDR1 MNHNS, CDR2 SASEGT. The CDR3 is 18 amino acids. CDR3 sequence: CASSEVVFGRQGNSPLHF. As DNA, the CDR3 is TGTGCCAGCAGTGAAGTCGTTTTTGGAAGACAGGGCAATTCACCCCTCCACTTT.

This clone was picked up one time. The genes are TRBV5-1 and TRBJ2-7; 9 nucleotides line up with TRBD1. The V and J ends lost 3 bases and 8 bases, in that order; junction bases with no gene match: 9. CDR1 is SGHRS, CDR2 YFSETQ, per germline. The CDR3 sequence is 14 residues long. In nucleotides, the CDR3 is TGCGCCAGCAGCTCTGGGACAGGGTCGACTCAGCAGTACTTC. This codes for CASSSGTGSTQQYF.

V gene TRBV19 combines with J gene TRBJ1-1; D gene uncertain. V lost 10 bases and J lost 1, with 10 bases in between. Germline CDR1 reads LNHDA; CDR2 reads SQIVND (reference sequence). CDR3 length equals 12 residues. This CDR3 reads CATSLRNTEAFF. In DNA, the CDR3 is TGTGCCACCTCGCTGAGGAACACTGAAGCTTTCTTT.

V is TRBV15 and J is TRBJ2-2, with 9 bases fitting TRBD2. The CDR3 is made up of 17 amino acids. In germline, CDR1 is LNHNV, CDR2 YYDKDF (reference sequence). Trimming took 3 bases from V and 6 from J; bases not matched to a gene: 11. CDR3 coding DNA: TGTGCCACCAGCAGGACTAGCGGAGCCGGTTCGGCCGGGGAGCTGTTTTTT. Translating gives CATSRTSGAGSAGELFF. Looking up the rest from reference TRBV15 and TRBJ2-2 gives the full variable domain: DAMVIQNPRYQVTQFGKPVTLSCSQTLNHNVMYWYQQKSSQAPKLLFHYYDKDFNNEADTPDNFQSRRPNTSFCFLDIRSPGLGDTAMYLCATSRTSGAGSAGELFFGEGSRLTVL.

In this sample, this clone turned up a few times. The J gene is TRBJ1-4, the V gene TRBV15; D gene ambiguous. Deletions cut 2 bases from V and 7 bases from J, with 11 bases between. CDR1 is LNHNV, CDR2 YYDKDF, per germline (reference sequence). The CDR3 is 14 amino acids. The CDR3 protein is CATSRPGVSEKLFF. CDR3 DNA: TGTGCCACCAGCAGACCGGGTGTAAGTGAAAAACTGTTTTTT.

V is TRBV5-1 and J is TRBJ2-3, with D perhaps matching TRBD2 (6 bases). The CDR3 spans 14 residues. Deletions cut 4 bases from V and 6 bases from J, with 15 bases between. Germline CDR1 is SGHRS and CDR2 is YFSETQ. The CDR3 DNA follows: TGCGCCAGCAGCAGGGAAGGTGCGGGGGATACGCAGTATTTT. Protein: CASSREGAGDTQYF.

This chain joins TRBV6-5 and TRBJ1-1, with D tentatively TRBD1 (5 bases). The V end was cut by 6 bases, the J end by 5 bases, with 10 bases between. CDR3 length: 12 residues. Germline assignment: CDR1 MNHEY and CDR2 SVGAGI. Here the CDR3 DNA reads TGTGCCAGCAGACACGGGGGAACTGAAGCTTTCTTT. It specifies CASRHGGTEAFF.

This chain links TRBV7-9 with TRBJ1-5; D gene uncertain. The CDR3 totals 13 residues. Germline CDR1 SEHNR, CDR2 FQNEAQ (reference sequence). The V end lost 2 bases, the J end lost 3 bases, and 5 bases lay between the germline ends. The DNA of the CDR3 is TGTGCCAGCAGCTTAACAGACAATCAGCCCCAGCATTTT. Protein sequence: CASSLTDNQPQHF.

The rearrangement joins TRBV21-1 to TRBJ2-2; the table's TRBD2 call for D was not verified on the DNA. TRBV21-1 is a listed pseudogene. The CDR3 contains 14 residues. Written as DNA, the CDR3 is TGTGCCAGCAGCCCCCGGGGGATGGGCGGGGAGCTGTTTTTT. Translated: CASSPRGMGGELFF.

The CDR3 nucleotides read TGTGCCACCAACCAAGCCCCGGGACAGGGGCCGCATACGCAGTATTTT. Translation: CATNQAPGQGPHTQYF. The chain is built from TRBV18 and TRBJ2-3; 10 bases agree with TRBD1. Germline CDR1 reads KGHSH; CDR2 reads LQKENI. There are 16 residues in the CDR3. With 10 bases clipped from V and 7 bases from J, the junction kept 17 bases outside the gene matches.

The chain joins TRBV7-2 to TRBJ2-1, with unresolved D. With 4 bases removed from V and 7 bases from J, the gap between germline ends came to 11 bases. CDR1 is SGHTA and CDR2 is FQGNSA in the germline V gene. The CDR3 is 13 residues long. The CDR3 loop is CASSSFSVNEQFF. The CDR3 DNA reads TGTGCCAGCAGCTCATTTTCGGTAAATGAGCAGTTCTTC.

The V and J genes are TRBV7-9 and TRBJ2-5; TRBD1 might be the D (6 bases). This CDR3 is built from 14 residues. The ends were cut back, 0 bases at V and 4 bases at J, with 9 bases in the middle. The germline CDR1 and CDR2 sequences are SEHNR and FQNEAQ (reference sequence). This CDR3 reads CASSLASGAETQYF. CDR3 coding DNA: TGTGCCAGCAGCTTAGCCTCAGGGGCAGAGACCCAGTACTTC.

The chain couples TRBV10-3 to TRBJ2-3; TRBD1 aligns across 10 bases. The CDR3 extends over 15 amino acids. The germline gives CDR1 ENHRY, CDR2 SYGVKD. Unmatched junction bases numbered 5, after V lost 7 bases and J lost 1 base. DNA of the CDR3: TGTGCCATCATGTCGGGGACAGGGGGCACAGATACGCAGTATTTT. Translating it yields CAIMSGTGGTDTQYF.

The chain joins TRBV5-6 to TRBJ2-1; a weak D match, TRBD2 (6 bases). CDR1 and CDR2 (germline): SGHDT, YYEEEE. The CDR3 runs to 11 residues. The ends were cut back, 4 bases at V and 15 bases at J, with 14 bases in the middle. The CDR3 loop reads CASSRLDAPFF. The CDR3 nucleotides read TGTGCCAGCAGCCGACTAGACGCTCCGTTCTTC.

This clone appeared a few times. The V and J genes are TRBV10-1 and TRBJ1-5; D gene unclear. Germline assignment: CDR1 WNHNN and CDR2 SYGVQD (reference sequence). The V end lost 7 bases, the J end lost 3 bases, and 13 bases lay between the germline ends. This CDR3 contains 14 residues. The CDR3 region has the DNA TGCGCCAGCATGCGGGAGGAACCCAATCAGCCCCAGCATTTT. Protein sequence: CASMREEPNQPQHF.